Sequencing of this T cell receptor beta chain was carried out in a study of monozygotic twins with inflammatory bowel disease. Findings of the study overall: Heterogeneous immunosuppressive treatment regimens may have introduced variability into patient repertoires. Healthy co-twins exceeded IBD patients in TCRbeta diversity as measured by inverse Simpson.

Template switching incorporated UMIs with a 6-nucleotide sample barcode. From the 5' RACE reads, TCRdb lists one entry per CDR3 protein and no DNA. The table for this sample gives some 200,000 distinct CDR3 sequences. In regard to this clonotype: The target antigen is unknown.

Sequenced sample: blood. This TCR derives from a human donor with ulcerative colitis or Crohn's disease, or a healthy co-twin of an affected twin (not recorded which).

The CDR3 here is CASSTTGAVSTDTQYF. V is TRBV7-2 and J is TRBJ2-3; TCRdb's assignment of TRBD1 cannot be checked, as there is no DNA. The CDR3 sequence is 16 residues long. Per germline, CDR1 SGHTA and CDR2 FQGNSA. The entire variable domain, with the rest obtained from reference TRBV7-2 and TRBJ2-3, is as follows: GAGVSQSPSNKVTEKGKDVELRCDPISGHTALYWYRQSLGQGLEFLIYFQGNSAPDKSGLPSDRFSAERTGGSVSTLTIQRTQQEDSAVYLCASSTTGAVSTDTQYFGPGTRLTVL.